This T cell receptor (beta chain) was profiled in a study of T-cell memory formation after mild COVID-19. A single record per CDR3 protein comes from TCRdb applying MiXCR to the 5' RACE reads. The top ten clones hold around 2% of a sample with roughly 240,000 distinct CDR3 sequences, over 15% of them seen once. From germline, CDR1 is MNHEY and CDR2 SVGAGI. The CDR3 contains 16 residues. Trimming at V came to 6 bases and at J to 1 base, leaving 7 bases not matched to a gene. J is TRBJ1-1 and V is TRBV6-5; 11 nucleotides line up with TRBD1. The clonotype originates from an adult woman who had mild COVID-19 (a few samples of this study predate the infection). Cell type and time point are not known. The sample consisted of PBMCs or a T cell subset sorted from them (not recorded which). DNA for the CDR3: TGTGCCAGCAGATCTTCCGGGACAGGGGGGAACACTGAAGCTTTCTTT. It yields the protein CASRSSGTGGNTEAFF.